The 23 T cell receptor beta chains in this list originate from one sample, sequenced in a study of shared clonotypes between healthy human individuals. TCRdb's table, derived via immunoSEQ multiplex PCR, lists solely in-frame clones and lacks some. Of fewer than 850,000 clones in the sample, 90% were seen once. Source material: memory CD8+ T cells from PBMCs. Subset defined: CD45RO+ cells pooled with CCR7-negative TemRA cells. The receptors originated from a man younger than 35 in good health. Some clones in this sample may be carry-over from other donors' samples.

The CDR3 region has the DNA TGTGCCAGCAGAAGTTACTCCGATACGGGCTACACCTTC. Translated: CASRSYSDTGYTF. V gene TRBV6-5 combines with J gene TRBJ1-2; D ambiguous. Trimming removed 6 bases from V and 8 bases from J, with 16 bases in between. This CDR3 spans 13 amino acids. Germline CDR1 reads MNHEY; CDR2 reads SVGAGI.

The rearrangement uses TRBV30 and TRBJ2-3, with D hard to call. Germline V gives CDR1 GTSNPN, CDR2 SVGIG (reference sequence). This CDR3 comprises 14 residues. V was clipped by 4 bases and J by 0 bases, with 11 bases between them. The CDR3 spells CAWTPTTSTDTQYF. The CDR3 DNA follows: TGTGCCTGGACCCCGACCACGAGCACAGATACGCAGTATTTT.

In the case of this clone: Distinct nucleotide sequences in the sample also encode this CDR3. This sequence joins TRBV10-3 and TRBJ1-1; D is uncertain. The germline V gene has CDR1 ENHRY and CDR2 SYGVKD. V was trimmed by 3 bases and J by 6 bases, leaving 8 bases between them. This CDR3 region has 12 residues. CDR3 coding DNA: TGTGCCATCAGTGATGGTGGAGCTGAAGCTTTCTTT. Translated: CAISDGGAEAFF.

V gene TRBV6-5 combines with J gene TRBJ1-2, with D maybe TRBD1 (5 bases). The CDR3 length is 13 residues. Germline V gene lookup returns CDR1 MNHEY and CDR2 SVGAGI. Trimming took 0 bases from V and 8 from J, leaving 10 bases between them. The CDR3 here is CASSYSRVDGYTF. In nucleotides, the CDR3 is TGTGCCAGCAGTTACTCCAGGGTTGACGGCTACACCTTC.

In this sample, this clone turned up once. This rearrangement joins TRBV7-7 to TRBJ2-7, with a weak D call TRBD2 (6 bases). Germline V CDR1 and CDR2: SSHAT, FNYEAQ (reference sequence). The V end lost 2 bases, the J end lost 6 bases, and 17 bases lay between the germline ends. The CDR3 contains 15 residues. The CDR3 is CASSLIPGRLSEQYF. Written as DNA, the CDR3 is TGTGCCAGCAGCTTAATTCCAGGGAGGTTGAGCGAGCAGTACTTC.

This chain uses TRBV28 with TRBJ1-1; tentative D call: TRBD1 (5 bases). Per the germline V gene, CDR1 is MDHEN and CDR2 is SYDVKM. The CDR3 covers 14 residues. V shed 5 bases and J shed 0 bases, with 10 bases lying between them. The CDR3 sequence: CASSQRQLNTEAFF. For the CDR3, the DNA is TGTGCCAGCAGTCAGAGACAGCTGAACACTGAAGCTTTCTTT.

A single count supports this clone. The chain couples TRBV29-1 to TRBJ2-5, with D tentatively TRBD2 (6 bases). From germline, CDR1 is SQVTM and CDR2 ANQGSEA. V was pared by 7 bases and J by 5 bases, with 17 bases between. CDR3 length: 13 amino acids. The CDR3 loop is CSAQTGVVETQYF. In DNA form, the CDR3 reads TGCAGCGCCCAAACGGGGGTAGTGGAGACCCAGTACTTC.

This chain joins TRBV28 and TRBJ2-4, with 8 bases matching TRBD1. The CDR3 consists of 14 residues. V was pared by 6 bases and J by 10 bases, with 11 bases of the junction left unmatched. Germline assignment: CDR1 MDHEN and CDR2 SYDVKM. The CDR3 nucleotides read TGTGCCAGCAGCAGGACAGGGCCCTACTCGATTCAGTACTTC. Translating it yields CASSRTGPYSIQYF.

The chain links TRBV12-5 to TRBJ2-1, with 8 bases fitting TRBD2. V shed 1 base and J 7 bases; nucleotides not matched to a gene: 6. The CDR3 spans 15 residues. Germline CDR1 LGHNT, CDR2 FRNRAP. In DNA form, the CDR3 reads TGTGCTAGTGGTTTGGCTGGAGCGGGAGTTAATGAGCAGTTCTTC. It yields the protein CASGLAGAGVNEQFF.

The chain carries TRBV6-1 and TRBJ1-1, with D unresolved. The germline CDR1 and CDR2 sequences are MNHNS and SASEGT. This CDR3 has 14 amino acids. Trimming stripped 3 bases from V and 0 bases from J, with 8 bases between. CDR3 coding DNA: TGTGCCAGCAGTGATAATGACCTGAACACTGAAGCTTTCTTT. Protein: CASSDNDLNTEAFF.

V gene TRBV7-6 combines with J gene TRBJ2-5; D perhaps matches TRBD1 (5 bases). CDR3 length equals 15 residues. The V end lost 2 bases, the J end lost 1 base, and 11 bases lay between the germline ends. The germline gives CDR1 SGHVS, CDR2 FNYEAQ. The CDR3 here is CASSLLEGVQETQYF. The CDR3 DNA reads TGTGCCAGCAGCTTACTTGAAGGGGTCCAAGAGACCCAGTACTTC.

V is TRBV4-1 and J is TRBJ1-2; TRBD1 is a possible D gene (5 bases). Germline-derived CDR1 and CDR2 are MGHRA and YSYEKL. The CDR3 has 14 amino acids. Trimming stripped 0 bases from V and 4 bases from J, with 9 bases between. The CDR3 DNA follows: TGCGCCAGCAGCCAAGACTGGGGGGGCTATGGCTACACCTTC. This encodes CASSQDWGGYGYTF.

The gene calls are TRBV7-9 and TRBJ1-2, with 12 bases matching TRBD1. The CDR3 contains 15 residues. The ends lost 2 bases at V and 6 bases at J; junction bases unmatched: 4. Germline V gene data show CDR1 as SEHNR and CDR2 as FQNEAQ (reference sequence). This chain's CDR3 is CASSLRDRGPDGYTF. The CDR3 region has the DNA TGTGCCAGCAGCTTAAGGGACAGGGGGCCGGATGGCTACACCTTC. Full variable domain (missing parts from reference TRBV7-9 and TRBJ1-2): DTGVSQNPRHKITKRGQNVTFRCDPISEHNRLYWYRQTLGQGPEFLTYFQNEAQLEKSRLLSDRFSAERPKGSFSTLEIQRTEQGDSAMYLCASSLRDRGPDGYTFGSGTRLTVV.

In its sample, this clone was seen once. The genes are TRBV9 and TRBJ1-2, with 7 bases fitting TRBD1. The CDR3 runs 15 residues. Germline loops: CDR1 SGDLS, CDR2 YYNGEE. V was pared by 5 bases and J by 8 bases, with 15 bases of the junction left unmatched. In DNA form, the CDR3 reads TGTGCCAGCAGTGCCGGGACAGTTCCCTTCGGAGGCTACACCTTC. Protein sequence: CASSAGTVPFGGYTF.

CDR3: CASRLEGGGYTF. CDR3 in DNA: TGTGCCAGCAGATTAGAGGGTGGCGGCTACACCTTC. V gene TRBV28 combines with J gene TRBJ1-2; D is ambiguous. In germline, CDR1 is MDHEN, CDR2 SYDVKM. This CDR3 contains 12 residues. The V and J ends lost 6 bases and 8 bases respectively, with 13 bases between them.

This chain links TRBV11-2 with TRBJ2-7; a possible D gene is TRBD2 (6 bases). This CDR3 contains 14 residues. Germline lookup yields CDR1 SGHAT and CDR2 FQNNGV. The V gene lost 2 bases and the J gene lost 5 bases, with 13 bases spanning the gap. The CDR3 region has the DNA TGTGCCAGCAGCTTAAGGGACTTTAGACACGAGCAGTACTTC. As protein: CASSLRDFRHEQYF.

V usage is TRBV9 and J usage is TRBJ2-5; 7 bases align to TRBD2. CDR3 length: 15 residues. V lost 0 bases and J lost 5; bases outside the gene matches: 7. The germline V gene encodes CDR1 SGDLS and CDR2 YYNGEE. The CDR3 is CASSVAGGVAETQYF. CDR3 DNA: TGTGCCAGCAGCGTAGCGGGAGGAGTTGCGGAGACCCAGTACTTC.

The V call is TRBV9, the J call TRBJ2-5; 8 bases agree with TRBD2. Germline assignment: CDR1 SGDLS and CDR2 YYNGEE. Trimming removed 4 bases from V and 5 bases from J; junction bases left unmatched: 10. The CDR3 has 15 amino acids. CDR3 sequence reads: CASSPRTSSGETQYF. The CDR3 nucleotides read TGTGCCAGCAGCCCACGGACTAGCTCCGGGGAGACCCAGTACTTC.

The CDR3: CASSVLRDTKKETQYF. In DNA, the CDR3 is TGTGCCAGCAGCGTACTCCGGGACACCAAGAAAGAGACCCAGTACTTC. The chain recombines TRBV7-8 with TRBJ2-5, with D maybe TRBD1 (6 bases). The CDR3 has 16 amino acids. V was clipped by 5 bases and J by 3 bases, with 19 bases between them. From germline, CDR1 is SGHVS and CDR2 FQNEAQ.

This clone was observed a single time. This rearrangement joins TRBV7-9 to TRBJ2-5; D is undetermined. The CDR3 runs to 12 residues. Germline V gives CDR1 SEHNR, CDR2 FQNEAQ (reference sequence). Trimming shortened V by 4 bases and J by 2 bases, and 5 bases separated the two germline ends. In DNA, the CDR3 is TGTGCCAGCAGCTACGTACAAGAGACCCAGTACTTC. Translated: CASSYVQETQYF. Variable domain in full (rest from reference TRBV7-9 and TRBJ2-5): DTGVSQNPRHKITKRGQNVTFRCDPISEHNRLYWYRQTLGQGPEFLTYFQNEAQLEKSRLLSDRFSAERPKGSFSTLEIQRTEQGDSAMYLCASSYVQETQYFGPGTRLLVL.

The chain links TRBV5-6 to TRBJ1-6, with TRBD1 as a possible D gene (5 bases). The CDR3 has 15 residues. Germline CDR1 reads SGHDT; CDR2 reads YYEEEE. V was pared by 3 bases and J by 14 bases, with 21 bases between. The CDR3 is CASSWGSGPHKSLHF. Written as DNA, the CDR3 is TGTGCCAGCAGCTGGGGGTCGGGTCCCCATAAATCCCTCCACTTT.

Points on this clone: Other DNA sequences within the sample encode an identical CDR3. The chain has TRBV9 and TRBJ2-1; tentatively, D is TRBD1 (5 bases). The CDR3 runs 16 residues. V was pared by 0 bases and J by 0 bases, with 10 bases between. Germline loops: CDR1 SGDLS, CDR2 YYNGEE. CDR3 DNA sequence: TGTGCCAGCAGCGTAGTGGGGCGGAGCTCCTACAATGAGCAGTTCTTC. Translation gives CASSVVGRSSYNEQFF.

As regards this clone: Other DNA sequences in this sample translate to the same CDR3. This chain uses TRBV7-9 with TRBJ1-1; D gene unclear. This CDR3 region has 13 residues. V was trimmed by 0 bases and J by 1 base, leaving 3 bases between them. CDR1 is SEHNR and CDR2 is FQNEAQ in the germline V gene (reference sequence). The CDR3: CASSLAGNTEAFF. The CDR3 region has the DNA TGTGCCAGCAGCTTAGCGGGGAACACTGAAGCTTTCTTT.